A single sample is the source of the 9 T cell receptor beta chains below, sequenced in a study of T-cell memory formation after mild COVID-19. One entry per CDR3 protein, called by TCRdb with MiXCR from the 5' RACE reads. The data show around 250,000 distinct CDR3 sequences, over 15% seen once. The sequenced sample was PBMCs or a T cell subset sorted from them (not recorded which). These receptors all stem from a man between 18 and 29 years old who had mild COVID-19 (a few samples of this study predate the infection). Cell type and time point are not known.

The V call is TRBV20-1, the J call TRBJ1-5, with D uncertain. The CDR3 covers 17 residues. CDR1 is DFQATT and CDR2 is SNEGSKA in the germline V gene (reference sequence). Trimming took off 6 bases at V and 0 bases at J, with 21 bases between the two ends. This CDR3 is CSANPRRMTYSNQPQHF. CDR3 bases: TGCAGTGCCAATCCCCGGAGGATGACTTATAGCAATCAGCCCCAGCATTTT.

There are a few counts of this clonotype. The rearrangement joins TRBV7-3 to TRBJ2-1; D uncertain. Per germline, CDR1 SGHTA and CDR2 FQGTGA. The ends were cut back, 5 bases at V and 8 bases at J, with 16 bases in the middle. CDR3 length: 14 residues. This CDR3 is CASSRYLKPYEQFF. The CDR3 DNA sequence: TGTGCCAGCAGCCGATATCTAAAGCCCTATGAGCAGTTCTTC.

This chain joins TRBV6-2 or TRBV6-3 and TRBJ2-5, with unresolved D. CDR1 and CDR2 from the germline V gene are MNHEY and SVGEGT. This CDR3 contains 11 residues. CDR3 in amino acids: CAASDGKAQYF. The CDR3 region has the DNA TGTGCAGCCAGCGACGGAAAGGCCCAGTACTTC.

The chain carries TRBV6-2 or TRBV6-3 and TRBJ1-1; D may be TRBD1 (6 bases). V lost 2 bases, J lost 7 bases, and 8 bases lay in between. Germline assignment: CDR1 MNHEY and CDR2 SVGEGT. The CDR3 runs 12 residues. The CDR3 bases are TGTGCCAGCAGTTACCCACAGGGTGAAGCTTTCTTT. Protein product: CASSYPQGEAFF.

This clonotype was counted between two and nine times. The gene calls are TRBV3-1 and TRBJ1-1; D is ambiguous. The CDR3 is 13 amino acids. Germline CDR1 reads LGHDT; CDR2 reads YNNKEL (reference sequence). Trimming took 4 bases from V and 4 from J, leaving 10 bases between them. The CDR3 DNA is TGTGCCAGCAGCCCACGGACTAGCACTGAAGCTTTCTTT. Its protein product is CASSPRTSTEAFF. Using reference TRBV3-1 and TRBJ1-1 for the parts outside the CDR3, the full variable domain is DTAVSQTPKYLVTQMGNDKSIKCEQNLGHDTMYWYKQDSKKFLKIMFSYNNKELIINETVPNRFSPKSPDKAHLNLHINSLELGDSAVYFCASSPRTSTEAFFGQGTRLTVV.

CDR3 protein: CSARWQYSYNEQFF. In DNA, the CDR3 is TGCAGCGCCCGGTGGCAGTACTCCTACAATGAGCAGTTCTTC. V and J are TRBV29-1 and TRBJ2-1; D is unresolved. V lost 7 bases to trimming and J lost 0 bases, with 13 bases between them. This CDR3 has 14 amino acids. CDR1 is SQVTM, CDR2 ANQGSEA, per germline.

The genes are TRBV5-1 and TRBJ2-5; 10 bases align to TRBD2. V gave up 3 bases and J gave up 5 bases; unmatched junction bases: 7. This CDR3 has 15 amino acids. Looked up from germline, CDR1 is SGHRS and CDR2 is YFSETQ. The CDR3 coding sequence is TGCGCCAGCAGCTACCTAGCGGGGGCGGAGGAGACCCAGTACTTC. Translating gives CASSYLAGAEETQYF.

The chain uses TRBV11-1 and TRBJ2-2, with a tentative D call TRBD2 (7 bases). This CDR3 has 17 residues. Germline values: CDR1 SGHAT, CDR2 FQDESV (reference sequence). V lost 4 bases and J 4 bases, leaving 19 bases between the germline ends. The CDR3 DNA sequence: TGTGCCAGCAGCTCCCCTTTTGCGGGGGCCTTCACCGGGGAGCTGTTTTTT. Encoded protein: CASSSPFAGAFTGELFF.

The CDR3 nucleotides read TGTGCCAGCAGCCAGCGACAGGGAGGTAACACTGAAGCTTTCTTT. It translates to CASSQRQGGNTEAFF. The chain joins TRBV4-2 to TRBJ1-1, with 7 bases matching TRBD1. Trimming took 3 bases from V and 2 from J; bases not matched to a gene: 6. CDR3 length equals 15 residues. Germline V gene sequence: CDR1 LGHNA, CDR2 YNFKEQ.